The 7 T cell receptor beta chains below were found in one sample sequenced in a study of blood T cell repertoires in COVID-19. Clones were sequenced by immunoSEQ multiplex PCR, and TCRdb holds only the in-frame ones, with some missing. The sample has just over 150,000 clones; 80% to 90% are singletons. Specimen: peripheral blood. Receptors originate from a woman in her 70s with acute or convalescent COVID-19.

This chain links TRBV5-8 with TRBJ1-1, with a weak D call TRBD1 (6 bases). Germline V gene data show CDR1 as SGHTS and CDR2 as YDEGEE. Trimming stripped 7 bases from V and 1 base from J, with 17 bases between. The CDR3 contains 15 residues. The CDR3 protein is CASREQGRANTEAFF. CDR3 DNA: TGTGCCAGCCGAGAACAGGGTCGGGCGAACACTGAAGCTTTCTTT. The full variable domain, in which reference TRBV5-8 and TRBJ1-1 provide the parts outside the CDR3, is EAGVTQSPTHLIKTRGQQATLRCSPISGHTSVYWYQQALGLGLQFLLWYDEGEERNRGNFPPRFSGRQFPNYSSELNVNALELEDSALYLCASREQGRANTEAFFGQGTRLTVV.

This chain joins TRBV15 and TRBJ2-5; 14 bases line up with TRBD2. This CDR3 has 18 amino acids. With 3 bases clipped from V and 5 bases from J, the junction kept 11 bases outside the gene matches. Germline CDR1 and CDR2: LNHNV and YYDKDF (reference sequence). The CDR3 here is CATSRRGLAGVGGETQYF. The CDR3 DNA sequence: TGTGCCACCAGCAGGCGGGGACTAGCGGGGGTCGGAGGGGAGACCCAGTACTTC.

The J gene is TRBJ1-5, the V gene TRBV4-1; TRBD1 matches 8 bases. Germline trimming cut 1 base from V and 7 bases from J; bases unmatched to any gene: 6. CDR1 and CDR2 (germline): MGHRA, YSYEKL. The CDR3 covers 15 residues. CDR3 loop: CASSQVQGAGQPQHF. The CDR3 DNA reads as TGCGCCAGCAGCCAAGTCCAGGGGGCCGGGCAGCCCCAGCATTTT.

The gene calls are TRBV7-3 and TRBJ2-3, with 7 bases lining up with TRBD2. The CDR3 sequence is 15 residues long. CDR1 and CDR2 from the germline V gene are SGHTA and FQGTGA. V lost 3 bases and J lost 3; bases outside the gene matches: 6. CDR3 residues: CASSLTPGGTDTQYF. The CDR3 DNA reads as TGTGCCAGCAGCTTGACTCCCGGGGGGACAGATACGCAGTATTTT.

The chain uses TRBV5-6 and TRBJ1-2; D is unresolved. The ends were cut back, 1 base at V and 10 bases at J, with 11 bases in the middle. Germline values: CDR1 SGHDT, CDR2 YYEEEE. The CDR3 has 12 amino acids. The CDR3 sequence is CASSLTELDYTF. In nucleotides, the CDR3 is TGTGCCAGCAGCTTGACCGAGCTTGACTACACCTTC.

Comments on this clone: Relative to the germline gene, one junction end is altered; a read error may explain this. This chain connects TRBV18 to TRBJ2-1, with TRBD1 identical over 7 bases. This CDR3 is built from 15 residues. Germline-derived CDR1 and CDR2 are KGHSH and LQKENI. The CDR3 region is CASSPLGQRNSEQFF. Written as DNA, the CDR3 is TGTGCCAGCTCCCCACTGGGACAGAGGAACAGCGAGCAGTTCTTC. The full variable domain, in which reference TRBV18 and TRBJ2-1 provide the parts outside the CDR3, is NAGVMQNPRHLVRRRGQEARLRCSPMKGHSHVYWYRQLPEEGLKFMVYLQKENIIDESGMPKERFSAEFPKEGPSILRIQQVVRGDSAAYFCASSPLGQRNSEQFFGPGTRLTVL.

V and J are TRBV5-5 and TRBJ1-1; maybe TRBD1 (5 bases). The V and J ends lost 4 bases and 1 base respectively, with 11 bases between them. The germline CDR1 and CDR2 sequences are SGHKS and YYEKEE (reference sequence). The CDR3 has 14 amino acids. The DNA of the CDR3 is TGTGCCAGCAGCGTCGTCACAGGGAACACTGAAGCTTTCTTT. It translates to CASSVVTGNTEAFF.